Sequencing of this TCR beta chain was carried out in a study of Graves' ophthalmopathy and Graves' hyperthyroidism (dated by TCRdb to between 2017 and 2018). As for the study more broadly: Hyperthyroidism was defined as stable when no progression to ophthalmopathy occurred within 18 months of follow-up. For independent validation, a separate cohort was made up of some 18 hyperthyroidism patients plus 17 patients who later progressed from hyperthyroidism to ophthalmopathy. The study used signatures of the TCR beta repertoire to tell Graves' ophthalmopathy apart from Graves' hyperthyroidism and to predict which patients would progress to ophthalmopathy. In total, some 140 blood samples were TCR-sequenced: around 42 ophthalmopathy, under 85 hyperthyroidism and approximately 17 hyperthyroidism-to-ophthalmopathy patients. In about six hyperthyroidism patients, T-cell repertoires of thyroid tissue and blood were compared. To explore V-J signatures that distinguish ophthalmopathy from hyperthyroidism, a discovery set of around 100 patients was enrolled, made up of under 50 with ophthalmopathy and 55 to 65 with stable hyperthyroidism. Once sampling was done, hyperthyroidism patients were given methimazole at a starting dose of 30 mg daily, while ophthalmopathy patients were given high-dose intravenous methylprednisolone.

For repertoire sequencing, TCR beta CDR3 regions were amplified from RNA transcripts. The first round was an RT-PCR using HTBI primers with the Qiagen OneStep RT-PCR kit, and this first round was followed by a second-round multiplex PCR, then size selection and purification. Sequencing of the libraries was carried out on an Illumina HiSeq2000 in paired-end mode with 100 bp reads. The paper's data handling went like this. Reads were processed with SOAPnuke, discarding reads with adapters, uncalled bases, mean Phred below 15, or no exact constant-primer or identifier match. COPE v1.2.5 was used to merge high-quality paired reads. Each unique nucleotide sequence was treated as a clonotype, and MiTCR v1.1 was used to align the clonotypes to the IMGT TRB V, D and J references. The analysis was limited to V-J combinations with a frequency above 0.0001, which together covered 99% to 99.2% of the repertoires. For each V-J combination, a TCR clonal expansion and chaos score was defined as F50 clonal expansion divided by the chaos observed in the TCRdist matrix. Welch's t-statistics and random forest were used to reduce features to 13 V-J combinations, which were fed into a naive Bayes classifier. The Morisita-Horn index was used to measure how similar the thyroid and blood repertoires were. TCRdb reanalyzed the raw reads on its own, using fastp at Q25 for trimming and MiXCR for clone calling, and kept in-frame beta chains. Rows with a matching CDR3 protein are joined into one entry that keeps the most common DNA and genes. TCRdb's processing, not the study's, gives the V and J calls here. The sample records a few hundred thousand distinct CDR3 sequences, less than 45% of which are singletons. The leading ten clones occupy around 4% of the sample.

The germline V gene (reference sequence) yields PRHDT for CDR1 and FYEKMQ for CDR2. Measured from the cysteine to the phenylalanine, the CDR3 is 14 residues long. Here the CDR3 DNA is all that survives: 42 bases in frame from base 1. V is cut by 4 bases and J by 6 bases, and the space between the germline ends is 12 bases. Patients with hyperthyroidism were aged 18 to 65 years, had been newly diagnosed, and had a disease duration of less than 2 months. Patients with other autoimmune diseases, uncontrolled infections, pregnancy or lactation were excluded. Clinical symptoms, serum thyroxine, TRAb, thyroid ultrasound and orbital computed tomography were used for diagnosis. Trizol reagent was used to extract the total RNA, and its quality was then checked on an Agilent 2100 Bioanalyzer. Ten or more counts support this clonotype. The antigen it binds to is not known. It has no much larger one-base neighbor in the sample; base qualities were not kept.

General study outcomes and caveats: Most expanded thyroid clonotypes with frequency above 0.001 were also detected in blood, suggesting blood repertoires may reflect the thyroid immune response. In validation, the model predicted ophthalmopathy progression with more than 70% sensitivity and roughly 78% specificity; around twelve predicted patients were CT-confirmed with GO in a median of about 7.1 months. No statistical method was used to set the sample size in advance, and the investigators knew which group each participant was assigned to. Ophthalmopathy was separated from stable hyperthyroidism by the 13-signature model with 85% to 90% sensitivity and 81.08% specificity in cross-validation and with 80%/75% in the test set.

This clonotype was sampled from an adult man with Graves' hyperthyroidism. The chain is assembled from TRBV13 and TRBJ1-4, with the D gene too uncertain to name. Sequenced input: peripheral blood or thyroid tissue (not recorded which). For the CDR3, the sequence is CASSSGLLDEKLFF. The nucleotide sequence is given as TGTGCCAGCAGCTCGGGTCTATTAGATGAAAAACTGTTTTTT. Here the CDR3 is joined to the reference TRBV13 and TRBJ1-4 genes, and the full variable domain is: AAGVIQSPRHLIKEKRETATLKCYPIPRHDTVYWYQQGPGQDPQFLISFYEKMQSDKGSIPDRFSAQQFSDYHSELNMSSLELGDSALYFCASSSGLLDEKLFFGSGTQLSVL.